One sample yielded the 11 T cell receptor beta chains listed below, sequenced in a study of T cell changes during pregnancy in multiple sclerosis. Libraries were prepared by immunoSEQ multiplex PCR; TCRdb keeps only in-frame clonotypes and omits some of them. The sample records about 72,000 clones, 91% being singletons. Sequencing used peripheral blood, obtained in the third trimester of pregnancy. Receptor source: a female donor in good health, enrolled as a control in a pregnancy study.

The rearrangement joins TRBV9 to TRBJ1-3; D is perhaps TRBD1 (5 bases). The CDR3 runs to 14 residues. Trimming pared 0 bases from V and 3 bases from J, leaving 7 bases between. The germline CDR1 and CDR2 sequences are SGDLS and YYNGEE. This CDR3 reads CASSVGRGGNTIYF. The CDR3 region has the DNA TGTGCCAGCAGCGTAGGAAGGGGTGGAAACACCATATATTTT. Full variable domain (missing parts from reference TRBV9 and TRBJ1-3): DSGVTQTPKHLITATGQRVTLRCSPRSGDLSVYWYQQSLDQGLQFLIQYYNGEERAKGNILERFSAQQFPDLHSELNLSSLELGDSALYFCASSVGRGGNTIYFGEGSWLTVV.

This clone was counted a few times. This chain joins TRBV4-2 and TRBJ1-5, with 7 bases fitting TRBD1. V shed 0 bases and J 7 bases; nucleotides not matched to a gene: 9. CDR3 length: 16 residues. Germline CDR1 and CDR2: LGHNA and YNFKEQ. The CDR3 sequence: CASSQDVEQGGQPQHF. CDR3 coding DNA: TGTGCCAGCAGCCAAGATGTCGAGCAGGGGGGCCAGCCCCAGCATTTT.

The chain has TRBV6-6 and TRBJ2-1; no clear D gene. Trimming stripped 3 bases from V and 4 bases from J, with 7 bases between. The CDR3 sequence is 13 residues long. Germline V gives CDR1 MNHNY, CDR2 SVGAGI (reference sequence). The CDR3 DNA is TGTGCCAGCAGTTATACCGGTTACAATGAGCAGTTCTTC. This encodes CASSYTGYNEQFF.

This clone showed up just a few times. The genes are TRBV5-1 and TRBJ1-1; D is unclear. Per germline, CDR1 SGHRS and CDR2 YFSETQ. The CDR3 is made up of 14 amino acids. V was cut by 5 bases and J by 1 base, with 12 bases left in between. The DNA for the CDR3 is TGCGCCAGCAGTAAACCGCAGGAGAACACTGAAGCTTTCTTT. Amino acids: CASSKPQENTEAFF.

The chain links TRBV28 to TRBJ1-6; the D gene is possibly TRBD1 (6 bases). This CDR3 region has 18 residues. Trimming removed 7 bases at V and 2 bases at J, with 21 bases between. Germline V gene lookup returns CDR1 MDHEN and CDR2 SYDVKM. CDR3 sequence (DNA): TGTGCCAGCACCACCCTCGAGGGCAGGGGAACCTATAATTCACCCCTCCACTTT. Translation gives CASTTLEGRGTYNSPLHF. Full variable domain (remainder filled in from reference TRBV28 and TRBJ1-6): DVKVTQSSRYLVKRTGEKVFLECVQDMDHENMFWYRQDPGLGLRLIYFSYDVKMKEKGDIPEGYSVSREKKERFSLILESASTNQTSMYLCASTTLEGRGTYNSPLHFGNGTRLTVT.

This chain connects TRBV28 to TRBJ1-5, with D maybe TRBD1 (6 bases). The CDR3 extends over 15 amino acids. The germline V gene encodes CDR1 MDHEN and CDR2 SYDVKM. V gave up 3 bases and J gave up 6 bases, with 15 bases separating them. Here the CDR3 DNA reads TGTGCCAGCAGTTTGGGGTGGCAGGGGAGTCAGCCCCAGCATTTT. This gives the protein CASSLGWQGSQPQHF.

The chain is built from TRBV28 and TRBJ2-1; D remains unclear. The CDR3 is 12 amino acids. V lost 6 bases and J 7 bases, leaving 10 bases between the germline ends. Germline V gene data show CDR1 as MDHEN and CDR2 as SYDVKM. The CDR3 is CASSLLMNEQFF. In DNA form, the CDR3 reads TGTGCCAGCAGCCTCCTTATGAATGAGCAGTTCTTC.

The table lists this clone with a count of one. The chain has TRBV5-1 and TRBJ2-1, with D tentatively TRBD2 (5 bases). Trimming took off 4 bases at V and 0 bases at J, with 11 bases between the two ends. In germline, CDR1 is SGHRS, CDR2 YFSETQ. The length of the CDR3 is 15 residues. The CDR3 here is CASSLLADSYNEQFF. In nucleotides, the CDR3 is TGCGCCAGCAGCCTTCTAGCTGACTCCTACAATGAGCAGTTCTTC. Supplemented by reference TRBV5-1 and TRBJ2-1, the full variable domain reads KAGVTQTPRYLIKTRGQQVTLSCSPISGHRSVSWYQQTPGQGLQFLFEYFSETQRNKGNFPGRFSGRQFSNSRSEMNVSTLELGDSALYLCASSLLADSYNEQFFGPGTRLTVL.

The CDR3, as DNA: TGTGCCAGCAGCCCTACAGGGCGAGGGAACACTGAAGCTTTCTTT. Protein product: CASSPTGRGNTEAFF. The chain joins TRBV28 to TRBJ1-1, with D possibly TRBD1 on 6 matching bases. V lost 6 bases, J lost 1 base, and 15 bases lay in between. CDR1 is MDHEN and CDR2 is SYDVKM in the germline V gene. The CDR3 totals 15 residues.

V usage is TRBV5-1 and J usage is TRBJ2-3; 13 bases fit TRBD2. V shed 7 bases, J shed 6 bases, and the junction held 8 bases outside the gene matches. There are 15 residues in the CDR3. Germline V gene lookup returns CDR1 SGHRS and CDR2 YFSETQ. The CDR3 region has the DNA TGCGCCAGCTCCGGACTAGCGGGAGCCTCTGATACGCAGTATTTT. It translates to CASSGLAGASDTQYF.

This clone was detected only a few times. DNA of the CDR3: TGTGCCAGCAGCGTAGGCGGGGAGACCCAGTACTTC. Translated, it gives CASSVGGETQYF. The chain is built from TRBV9 and TRBJ2-5, with a possible D match to TRBD2 (5 bases). Trimming shortened V by 0 bases and J by 5 bases, and 5 bases separated the two germline ends. Germline loops: CDR1 SGDLS, CDR2 YYNGEE. This CDR3 is built from 12 residues.